Shown below are 25 T cell receptor beta chains from a single sample sequenced in a study of shared clonotypes between healthy human individuals (dated by TCRdb to the early 2020s). The library was made by the immunoSEQ multiplex PCR assay. TCRdb re-hosts the immuneACCESS table, in-frame sequences only. Its copies lack some clones; in the studies checked, an unresolved V gene accounts for under half of them, and the cause for the rest is not known. This sample gives hundreds of thousands of clones in total; roughly 80% of them show up just once. The ten largest clones add up to 8% to 13% of the sample. The source material was memory CD4+ T cells sorted from blood. What the cell subset or site label conveys for this sample: CD45RA-negative fraction. The receptors come from a man aged 25-45 years in good health.

This chain uses TRBV14 with TRBJ1-1; tentative D call: TRBD1 (5 bases). The CDR3 is 14 amino acids. V was shortened by 3 bases and J by 4 bases, with 12 bases between the two germline ends. Germline values: CDR1 SGHDN, CDR2 FVKESK. This CDR3 is CASSHKNGGTEAFF. The DNA of the CDR3 is TGTGCCAGCAGCCACAAAAACGGGGGCACTGAAGCTTTCTTT.

In DNA, the CDR3 is TGTGCCAGCAGGGGGGGAAGGACAGCTACTACCACCTACGAGCAGTACTTC. Translating it yields CASRGGRTATTTYEQYF. The rearrangement links TRBV2 to TRBJ2-7, with D possibly being TRBD1 or TRBD2 (6 bases each). Trimming cost V 6 bases and J 2 bases, with 23 bases left between them. CDR1 and CDR2 from the germline V gene are SNHLY and FYNNEI. The CDR3 contains 17 residues.

Concerning this clone itself: Other DNA sequences of this sample code for an identical CDR3. V gene TRBV5-4 combines with J gene TRBJ1-1; D is unclear. Deletions cut 1 base from V and 0 bases from J, with 4 bases between. CDR1 is SGHNT, CDR2 YYREEE, per germline (reference sequence). The CDR3 runs to 13 residues. CDR3 DNA sequence: TGTGCCAGCAGCTTGTTGTTGAACACTGAAGCTTTCTTT. It specifies CASSLLLNTEAFF.

The rearrangement joins TRBV10-2 to TRBJ2-1; 9 nucleotides match TRBD2. Germline-derived CDR1 and CDR2 are WSHSY and SAAADI. V shed 4 bases, J shed 5 bases, and the junction held 6 bases outside the gene matches. This CDR3 contains 15 residues. In nucleotides, the CDR3 is TGCGCCAGCAGTGCCAGCGGGAGGCAGAACAATGAGCAGTTCTTC. Translation: CASSASGRQNNEQFF.

This chain uses TRBV6-6 with TRBJ2-7; TRBD2 agrees at 13 bases. Germline assignment: CDR1 MNHNY and CDR2 SVGAGI (reference sequence). CDR3 length: 15 residues. The junction had 2 bases not matched to a gene; V was cut back by 6 bases and J by 0 bases. The CDR3 spells CASSRTSGSSYEQYF. The DNA for the CDR3 is TGTGCCAGCAGCAGGACTAGCGGGAGCTCCTACGAGCAGTACTTC.

The CDR3 DNA reads TGCGCCAGCGGTTCGGTGGGATTGACCGGGGAGCTGTTTTTT. As protein: CASGSVGLTGELFF. The chain couples TRBV10-2 to TRBJ2-2; D remains ambiguous. V lost 8 bases and J 5 bases, leaving 15 bases between the germline ends. The CDR3 sequence is 14 residues long. From germline, CDR1 is WSHSY and CDR2 SAAADI.

The chain carries TRBV27 and TRBJ2-3; D perhaps matches TRBD2 (6 bases). V lost 2 bases and J 1 base, leaving 22 bases between the germline ends. The germline V gene encodes CDR1 MNHEY and CDR2 SMNVEV (reference sequence). CDR3 length equals 19 residues. CDR3 coding DNA: TGTGCCAGCAGTTTACGGTGGCGGGACGTAACCGATGGCACAGATACGCAGTATTTT. It yields the protein CASSLRWRDVTDGTDTQYF.

The chain combines TRBV6-5 with TRBJ2-1; no reliable D call. The germline V and J ends were trimmed by 6 bases and 1 base, with 10 bases remaining between them. In germline, CDR1 is MNHEY, CDR2 SVGAGI. CDR3 length equals 14 residues. The CDR3 loop is CASSLIFSYNEQFF. The CDR3 DNA reads TGTGCCAGCAGCCTCATCTTTTCCTACAATGAGCAGTTCTTC.

CDR3 nucleotides: TGTGCCAGCAGCTTAGTAACGTCCGCACGGAGAGATGAGCAGTTCTTC. Amino acids: CASSLVTSARRDEQFF. This chain uses TRBV13 with TRBJ2-1; D is ambiguous. CDR3 length: 16 amino acids. Germline values: CDR1 PRHDT, CDR2 FYEKMQ (reference sequence). The V and J ends lost 1 base and 8 bases respectively, with 18 bases between them.

This clone occurred a few times. Here the CDR3 reads CASSMAGTAYPKQYF. DNA for the CDR3: TGTGCCAGCAGCATGGCCGGGACAGCGTACCCAAAGCAGTACTTC. The rearrangement uses TRBV7-2 and TRBJ2-7, with 7 bases matching TRBD1. J gave up 8 bases and V 5 bases, and 15 bases lay outside the gene matches. The CDR3 is made up of 15 amino acids. The germline V gene encodes CDR1 SGHTA and CDR2 FQGNSA.

The rearrangement uses TRBV11-2 and TRBJ1-1; D gene unclear. Looked up from germline, CDR1 is SGHAT and CDR2 is FQNNGV. V was cut by 0 bases and J by 12 bases, with 14 bases left in between. This CDR3 is 13 amino acids long. DNA for the CDR3: TGTGCCAGCAGCTTAGATGGTGCGGTGGCGACTTTCTTT. Its translation is CASSLDGAVATFF.

CDR3 bases: TGTGCCAGCAGCCCGGGGCGACCAGGATATTCACCCCTCCACTTT. This translates into CASSPGRPGYSPLHF. V usage is TRBV6-1 and J usage is TRBJ1-6; perhaps TRBD1 as D (5 bases). CDR3 length: 15 residues. Germline V gene data show CDR1 as MNHNS and CDR2 as SASEGT. V was cut by 6 bases and J by 8 bases, with 17 bases left in between.

The chain employs TRBV14 and TRBJ2-5; 7 bases align to TRBD2. V shed 4 bases, J shed 7 bases, and the junction held 9 bases outside the gene matches. Germline CDR1 and CDR2: SGHDN and FVKESK. This CDR3 is built from 14 residues. The CDR3 loop reads CASSRSGILGTQYF. Written as DNA, the CDR3 is TGTGCCAGCAGCCGCAGCGGGATTTTAGGGACCCAGTACTTC.

This clone was seen once. The V and J genes are TRBV14 and TRBJ2-2, with D possibly being TRBD1 (6 bases). The CDR3 is made up of 16 amino acids. The V and J ends lost 2 bases and 5 bases respectively, with 15 bases between them. Germline CDR1 is SGHDN and CDR2 is FVKESK. The CDR3 DNA follows: TGTGCCAGCAGCCAAAAGACAGGCTTGGGGACCGGGGAGCTGTTTTTT. Its protein is CASSQKTGLGTGELFF.

This clone was found once. The rearrangement joins TRBV18 to TRBJ2-1, with 8 bases fitting TRBD2. CDR1 is KGHSH and CDR2 is LQKENI in the germline V gene. This CDR3 spans 17 amino acids. Trimming removed 3 bases from V and 6 bases from J; junction bases left unmatched: 13. The CDR3 region has the DNA TGTGCCAGCTCACCCCGATACAGCGGGAGTGTAGGCAATGAGCAGTTCTTC. The encoded protein is CASSPRYSGSVGNEQFF.

V usage is TRBV30 and J usage is TRBJ1-4; D not resolved. Trimming shortened V by 0 bases and J by 3 bases, and 11 bases separated the two germline ends. The CDR3 contains 15 residues. Germline V gene data show CDR1 as GTSNPN and CDR2 as SVGIG (reference sequence). DNA for the CDR3: TGTGCCTGGAGTGTAATTCCGCCACCTAATGAAAAACTGTTTTTT. Its translation is CAWSVIPPPNEKLFF.

V is TRBV15 and J is TRBJ2-1, with 10 bases aligning to TRBD2. The V and J ends lost 0 bases and 8 bases, in that order; junction bases with no gene match: 10. The CDR3 extends over 17 amino acids. Germline V CDR1 and CDR2: LNHNV, YYDKDF (reference sequence). The CDR3 DNA reads as TGTGCCACCAGCAGAGACTCTAGCGGGAGTCAGTTATATGAGCAGTTCTTC. Its protein is CATSRDSSGSQLYEQFF.

The chain links TRBV4-1 to TRBJ2-5; no definite D call. Germline V gene sequence: CDR1 MGHRA, CDR2 YSYEKL. V shed 1 base and J shed 2 bases, with 14 bases lying between them. CDR3 size: 16 residues. CDR3 DNA sequence: TGCGCCAGCAGCCAAGTCTGGAGACACCCACAAGAGACCCAGTACTTC. Its translation: CASSQVWRHPQETQYF.

The chain has TRBV5-4 and TRBJ2-1; no firm D call. The CDR3 runs 13 residues. V lost 3 bases and J lost 0, with 4 bases in between. Looked up from germline, CDR1 is SGHNT and CDR2 is YYREEE (reference sequence). The CDR3 coding sequence is TGTGCCAGCAGCTCAAGCTCCTACAATGAGCAGTTCTTC. Its translation is CASSSSSYNEQFF.

The gene calls are TRBV6-6 and TRBJ2-5; D unresolved. Germline CDR1 MNHNY, CDR2 SVGAGI (reference sequence). V was cut by 8 bases and J by 5 bases, with 9 bases left in between. This CDR3 region has 11 residues. The CDR3 region has the DNA TGTGCCAGCGGCCCGGCCGAGACCCAGTACTTC. Protein sequence: CASGPAETQYF.

The gene calls are TRBV7-2 and TRBJ2-7; D perhaps matches TRBD2 (6 bases). This CDR3 contains 13 residues. Between the trimmed V and J ends, which lost 5 bases and 1 base, there was a span of 9 bases. CDR1 SGHTA and CDR2 FQGNSA come from the germline V gene. Written as DNA, the CDR3 is TGTGCCAGCAGCCTCCGGGGGTCCTACGAGCAGTACTTC. Its translation: CASSLRGSYEQYF.

This chain connects TRBV5-1 to TRBJ2-2; 8 nucleotides line up with TRBD1. Germline V lookup: CDR1 SGHRS, CDR2 YFSETQ. This CDR3 region has 15 residues. The J segment lost 3 bases and the V segment lost 4 bases, leaving 5 bases of the junction unmatched. The CDR3 loop is CASSRQGPDTGELFF. DNA of the CDR3: TGCGCCAGCAGCCGACAGGGGCCTGACACCGGGGAGCTGTTTTTT.

The gene calls are TRBV10-2 and TRBJ2-1; the match to TRBD2 covers 7 bases. CDR1 and CDR2 (germline): WSHSY, SAAADI. J was trimmed by 9 bases and V by 5 bases; bases with no gene match: 7. The CDR3 is 13 residues long. The CDR3 sequence: CASSRLREGEQFF. The CDR3 DNA reads TGCGCCAGCAGTCGACTCAGGGAGGGTGAGCAGTTCTTC.

The chain recombines TRBV28 with TRBJ1-5; D might be TRBD1 (5 bases). This CDR3 is built from 15 residues. Germline assignment: CDR1 MDHEN and CDR2 SYDVKM. The V end lost 5 bases, the J end lost 4 bases, and 15 bases lay between the germline ends. CDR3 coding DNA: TGTGCCAGCAGTCCGGCCGGGACCGAGAATCAGCCCCAGCATTTT. Translating it yields CASSPAGTENQPQHF.

The chain combines TRBV27 with TRBJ2-2, with 9 bases fitting TRBD2. V was pared by 6 bases and J by 1 base, with 3 bases of the junction left unmatched. This CDR3 is 15 amino acids long. Germline assignment: CDR1 MNHEY and CDR2 SMNVEV (reference sequence). The CDR3 DNA reads TGTGCCAGCAGGCTACTAGCGGGGAACACCGGGGAGCTGTTTTTT. This sequence encodes CASRLLAGNTGELFF.